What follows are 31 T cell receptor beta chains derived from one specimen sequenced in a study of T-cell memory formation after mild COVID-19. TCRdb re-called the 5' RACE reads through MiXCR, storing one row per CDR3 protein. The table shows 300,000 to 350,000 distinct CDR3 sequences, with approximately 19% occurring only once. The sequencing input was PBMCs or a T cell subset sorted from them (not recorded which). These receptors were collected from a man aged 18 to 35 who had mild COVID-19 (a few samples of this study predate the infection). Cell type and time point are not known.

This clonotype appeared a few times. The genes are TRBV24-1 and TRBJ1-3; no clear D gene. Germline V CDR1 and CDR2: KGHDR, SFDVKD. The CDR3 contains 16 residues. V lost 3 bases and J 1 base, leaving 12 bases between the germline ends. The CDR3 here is CATSDGSGGSGNTIYF. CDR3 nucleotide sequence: TGTGCCACCAGTGATGGGAGTGGCGGGTCTGGAAACACCATATATTTT.

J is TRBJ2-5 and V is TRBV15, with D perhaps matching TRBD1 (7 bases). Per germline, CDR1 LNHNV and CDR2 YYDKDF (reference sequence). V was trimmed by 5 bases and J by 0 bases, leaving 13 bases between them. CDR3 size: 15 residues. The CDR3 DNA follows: TGTGCCACCAGCGGAGGGACAGCCCACCAAGAGACCCAGTACTTC. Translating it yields CATSGGTAHQETQYF.

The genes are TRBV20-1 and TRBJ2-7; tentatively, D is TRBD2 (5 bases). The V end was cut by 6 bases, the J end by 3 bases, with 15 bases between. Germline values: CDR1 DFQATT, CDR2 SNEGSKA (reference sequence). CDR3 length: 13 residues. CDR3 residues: CSAGSQESYEQYF. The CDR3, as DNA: TGCAGTGCAGGGAGCCAGGAGAGCTACGAGCAGTACTTC.

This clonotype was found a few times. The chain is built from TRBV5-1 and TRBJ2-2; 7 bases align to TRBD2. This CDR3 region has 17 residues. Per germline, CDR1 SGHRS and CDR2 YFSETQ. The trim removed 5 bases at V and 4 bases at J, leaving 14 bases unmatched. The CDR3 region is CASRQPRAGPTTGELFF. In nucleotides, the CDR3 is TGCGCCAGCAGGCAACCCCGAGCGGGACCTACCACCGGGGAGCTGTTTTTT.

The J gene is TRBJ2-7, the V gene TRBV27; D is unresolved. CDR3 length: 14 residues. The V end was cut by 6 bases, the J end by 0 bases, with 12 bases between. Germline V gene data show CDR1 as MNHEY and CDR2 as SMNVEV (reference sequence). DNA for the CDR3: TGTGCCAGCAGGGGGAATTATAACTCCTACGAGCAGTACGTC. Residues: CASRGNYNSYEQYV.

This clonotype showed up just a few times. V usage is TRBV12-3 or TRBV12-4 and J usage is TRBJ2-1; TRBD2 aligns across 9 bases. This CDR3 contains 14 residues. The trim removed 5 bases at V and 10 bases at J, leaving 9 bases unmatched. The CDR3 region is CASSATSGGREQFF. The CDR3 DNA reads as TGTGCCAGCAGTGCTACCAGCGGGGGGAGGGAGCAGTTCTTC.

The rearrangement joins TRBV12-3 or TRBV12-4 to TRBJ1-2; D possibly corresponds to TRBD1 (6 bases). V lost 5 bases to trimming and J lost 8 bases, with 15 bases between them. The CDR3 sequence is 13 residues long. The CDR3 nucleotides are TGTGCCAGCAGTGGATCAGGGGTGTGGGGCTACACCTTC. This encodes CASSGSGVWGYTF.

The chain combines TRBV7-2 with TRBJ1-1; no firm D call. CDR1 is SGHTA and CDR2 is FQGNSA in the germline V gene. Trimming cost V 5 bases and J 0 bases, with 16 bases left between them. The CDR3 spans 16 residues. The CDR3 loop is CASSPGGRQLNTEAFF. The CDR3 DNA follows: TGTGCCAGCAGCCCCGGAGGACGGCAGCTGAACACTGAAGCTTTCTTT.

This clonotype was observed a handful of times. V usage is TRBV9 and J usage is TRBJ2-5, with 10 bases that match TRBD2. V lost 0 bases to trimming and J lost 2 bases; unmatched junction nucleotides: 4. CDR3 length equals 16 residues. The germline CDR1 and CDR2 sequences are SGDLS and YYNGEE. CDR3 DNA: TGTGCCAGCAGCGTAGGGGCTAGCGGGGGTCAAGAGACCCAGTACTTC. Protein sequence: CASSVGASGGQETQYF.

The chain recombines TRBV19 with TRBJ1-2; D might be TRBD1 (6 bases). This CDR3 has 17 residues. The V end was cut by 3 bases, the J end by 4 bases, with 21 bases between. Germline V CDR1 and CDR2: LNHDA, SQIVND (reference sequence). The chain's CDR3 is CASSISPRQALGYGYTF. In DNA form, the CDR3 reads TGTGCCAGTAGTATCAGCCCCCGACAGGCCCTAGGCTATGGCTACACCTTC. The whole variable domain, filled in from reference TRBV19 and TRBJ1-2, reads DGGITQSPKYLFRKEGQNVTLSCEQNLNHDAMYWYRQDPGQGLRLIYYSQIVNDFQKGDIAEGYSVSREKKESFPLTVTSAQKNPTAFYLCASSISPRQALGYGYTFGSGTRLTVV.

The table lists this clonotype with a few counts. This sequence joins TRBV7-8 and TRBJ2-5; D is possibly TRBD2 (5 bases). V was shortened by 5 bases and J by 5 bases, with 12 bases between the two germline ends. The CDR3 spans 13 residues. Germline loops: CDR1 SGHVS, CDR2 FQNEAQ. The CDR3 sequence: CASSPRGGETQYF. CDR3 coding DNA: TGTGCCAGCAGCCCCCGGGGTGGGGAGACCCAGTACTTC.

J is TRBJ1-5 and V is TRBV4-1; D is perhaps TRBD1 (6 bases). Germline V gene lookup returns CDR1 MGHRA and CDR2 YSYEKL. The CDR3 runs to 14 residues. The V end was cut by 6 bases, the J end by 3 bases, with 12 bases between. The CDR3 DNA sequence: TGCGCCAGCAGTCAGGACAGCTACAATCAGCCCCAGCATTTT. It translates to CASSQDSYNQPQHF.

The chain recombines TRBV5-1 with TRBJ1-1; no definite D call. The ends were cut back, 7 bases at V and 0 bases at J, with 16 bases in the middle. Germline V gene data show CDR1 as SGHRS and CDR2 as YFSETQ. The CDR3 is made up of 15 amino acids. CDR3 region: CASSYRQGLNTEAFF. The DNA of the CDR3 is TGCGCCAGCTCGTACCGACAAGGTCTGAACACTGAAGCTTTCTTT.

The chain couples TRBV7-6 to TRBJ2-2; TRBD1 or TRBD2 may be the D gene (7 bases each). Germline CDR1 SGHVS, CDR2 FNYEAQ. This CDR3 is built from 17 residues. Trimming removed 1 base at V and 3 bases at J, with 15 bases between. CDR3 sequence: CASSLGEGQRHTGELFF. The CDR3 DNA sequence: TGTGCCAGCAGCTTAGGGGAGGGACAGAGACACACCGGGGAGCTGTTTTTT.

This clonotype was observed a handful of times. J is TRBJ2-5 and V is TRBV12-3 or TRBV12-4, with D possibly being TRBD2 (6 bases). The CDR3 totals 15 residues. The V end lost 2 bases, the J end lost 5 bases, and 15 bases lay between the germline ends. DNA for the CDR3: TGTGCCAGCAGTTTACCTCGGGCGGGGAGGGAGACCCAGTACTTC. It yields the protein CASSLPRAGRETQYF.

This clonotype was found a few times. The CDR3: CASSLKRGTGTDTQYF. The CDR3 bases are TGTGCCAGCAGCTTAAAACGGGGGACAGGCACAGATACGCAGTATTTT. This sequence joins TRBV7-9 and TRBJ2-3, with D maybe TRBD1 (7 bases). Per germline, CDR1 SEHNR and CDR2 FQNEAQ (reference sequence). V was pared by 2 bases and J by 1 base, with 13 bases between. The CDR3 totals 16 residues.

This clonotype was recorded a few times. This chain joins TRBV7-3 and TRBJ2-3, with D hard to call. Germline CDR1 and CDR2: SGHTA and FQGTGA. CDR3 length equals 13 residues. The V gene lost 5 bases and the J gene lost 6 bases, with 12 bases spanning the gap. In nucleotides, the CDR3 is TGTGCCAGCAGCGAGAATTCGGGCGATACGCAGTATTTT. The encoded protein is CASSENSGDTQYF.

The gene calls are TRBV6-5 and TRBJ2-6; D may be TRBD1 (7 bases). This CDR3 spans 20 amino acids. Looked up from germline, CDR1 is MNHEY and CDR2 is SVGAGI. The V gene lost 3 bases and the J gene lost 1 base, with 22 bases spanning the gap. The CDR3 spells CASSYRPPAGGSSGANVLTF. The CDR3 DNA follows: TGTGCCAGCAGTTATCGCCCCCCCGCAGGGGGGTCATCTGGGGCCAACGTCCTGACTTTC.

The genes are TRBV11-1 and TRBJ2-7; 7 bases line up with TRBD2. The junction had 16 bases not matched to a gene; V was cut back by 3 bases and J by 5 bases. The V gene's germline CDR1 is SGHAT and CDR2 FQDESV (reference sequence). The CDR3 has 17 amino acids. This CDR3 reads CASSFPPSNGGKNEQYV. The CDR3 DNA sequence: TGTGCCAGCAGCTTCCCCCCCTCTAACGGGGGGAAAAACGAGCAGTACGTC.

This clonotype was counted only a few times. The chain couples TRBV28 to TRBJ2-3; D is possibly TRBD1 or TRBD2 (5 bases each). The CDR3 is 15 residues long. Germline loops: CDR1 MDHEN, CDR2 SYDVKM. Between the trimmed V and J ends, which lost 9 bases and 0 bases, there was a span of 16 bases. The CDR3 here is CASRGETPSTDTQYF. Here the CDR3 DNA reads TGTGCCAGTAGGGGAGAGACCCCAAGCACAGATACGCAGTATTTT.

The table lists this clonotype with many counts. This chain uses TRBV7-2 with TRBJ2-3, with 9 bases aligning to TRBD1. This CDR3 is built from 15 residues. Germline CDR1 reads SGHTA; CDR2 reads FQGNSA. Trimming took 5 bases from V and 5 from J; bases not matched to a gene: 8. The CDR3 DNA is TGTGCCAGCAGCCCGAGGACAGGGGCTAGAGATACGCAGTATTTT. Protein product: CASSPRTGARDTQYF.

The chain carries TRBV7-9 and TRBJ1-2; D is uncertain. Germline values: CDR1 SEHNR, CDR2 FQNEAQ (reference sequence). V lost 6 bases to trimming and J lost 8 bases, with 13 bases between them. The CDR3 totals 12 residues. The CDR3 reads CASRKGGGGYTF. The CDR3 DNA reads TGTGCCAGCAGAAAGGGAGGAGGGGGCTACACCTTC.

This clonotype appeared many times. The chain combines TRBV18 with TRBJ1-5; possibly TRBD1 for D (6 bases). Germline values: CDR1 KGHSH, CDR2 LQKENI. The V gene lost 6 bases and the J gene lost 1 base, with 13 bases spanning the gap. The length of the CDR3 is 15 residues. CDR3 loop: CASSLEQGSNQPQHF. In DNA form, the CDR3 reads TGTGCCAGCTCCCTAGAACAGGGAAGCAATCAGCCCCAGCATTTT.

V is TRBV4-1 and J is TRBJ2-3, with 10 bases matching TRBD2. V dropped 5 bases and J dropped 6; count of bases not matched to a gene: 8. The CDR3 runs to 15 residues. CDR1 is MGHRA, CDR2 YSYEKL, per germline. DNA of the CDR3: TGCGCCAGCAGCAGCCCCCCAGCGGGGGGGGATACGCAGTATTTT. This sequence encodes CASSSPPAGGDTQYF.

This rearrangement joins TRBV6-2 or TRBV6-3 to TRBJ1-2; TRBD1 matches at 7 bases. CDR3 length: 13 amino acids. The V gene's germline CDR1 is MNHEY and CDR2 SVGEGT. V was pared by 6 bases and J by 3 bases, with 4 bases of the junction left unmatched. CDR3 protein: CASRRQGDYGYTF. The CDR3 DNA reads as TGTGCCAGCAGGCGACAGGGTGACTATGGCTACACCTTC.

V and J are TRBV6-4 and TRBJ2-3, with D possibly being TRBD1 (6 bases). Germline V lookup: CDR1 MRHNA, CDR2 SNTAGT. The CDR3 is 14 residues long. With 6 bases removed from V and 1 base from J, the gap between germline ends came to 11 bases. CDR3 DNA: TGTGCCAGCAGCACAGGGTGGGGCACAGATACGCAGTATTTT. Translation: CASSTGWGTDTQYF.

The CDR3 loop reads CASSVGTRSEQYF. CDR3 DNA: TGTGCCAGCAGCGTAGGGACTAGGAGCGAGCAGTACTTC. The chain joins TRBV9 to TRBJ2-7; 7 bases agree with TRBD2. The length of the CDR3 is 13 residues. J was trimmed by 6 bases and V by 0 bases; bases with no gene match: 3. Germline V lookup: CDR1 SGDLS, CDR2 YYNGEE.

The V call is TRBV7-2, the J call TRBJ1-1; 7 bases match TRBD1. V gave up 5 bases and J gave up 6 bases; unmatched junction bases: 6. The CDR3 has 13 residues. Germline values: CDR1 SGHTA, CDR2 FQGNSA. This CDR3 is CASSLRTGPEAFF. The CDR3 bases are TGTGCCAGCAGCCTACGGACAGGTCCTGAAGCTTTCTTT.

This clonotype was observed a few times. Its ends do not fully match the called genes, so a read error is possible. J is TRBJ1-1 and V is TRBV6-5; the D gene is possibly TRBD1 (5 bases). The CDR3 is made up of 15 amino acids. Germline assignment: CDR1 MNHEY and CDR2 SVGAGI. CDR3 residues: CASSYSDNMGTEAFF. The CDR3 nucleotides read TGTGCCAGCAGCTACTCGGACAACATGGGGACTGAAGCTTTCTTT.

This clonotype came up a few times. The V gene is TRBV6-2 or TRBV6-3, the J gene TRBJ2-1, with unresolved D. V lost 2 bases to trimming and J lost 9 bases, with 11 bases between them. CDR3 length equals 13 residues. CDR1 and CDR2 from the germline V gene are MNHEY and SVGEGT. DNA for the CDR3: TGTGCCAGCAGTTACAGTAGGGCAGTTGAGCAGTTCTTC. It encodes CASSYSRAVEQFF.

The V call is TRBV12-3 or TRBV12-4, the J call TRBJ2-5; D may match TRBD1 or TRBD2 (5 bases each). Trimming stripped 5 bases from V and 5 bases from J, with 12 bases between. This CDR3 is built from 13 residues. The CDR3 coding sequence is TGTGCCAGCAGTACCGGGACCACGGAGACCCAGTACTTC. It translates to CASSTGTTETQYF.